This TCR beta chain was profiled in a study of cytomegalovirus exposure and HLA in healthy donors. The donors were part of the validation cohort, which consisted of over a hundred subjects and was separate from the first cohort of hundreds of subjects. This CDR3 is 16 amino acids long. The germline CDR1 and CDR2 sequences are SEHNR and FQNEAQ (reference sequence). With 0 bases removed from V and 4 bases from J, the gap between germline ends came to 13 bases. Method: immunoSEQ multiplex PCR; TCRdb's copy keeps in-frame clones and lacks some. The sample contains roughly 120,000 clones, 90% to 95% of which appear only once. With respect to this clone: The antigen is not known. The identical CDR3 is also encoded by other nucleotide sequences in the sample.

Study observations and caveats: Subsequent analysis showed first-cohort TCR clusters tending to co-occur in over a hundred validation repertoires. The study labeled 150 to 200 TCR beta chains cytomegalovirus-associated.

This chain links TRBV7-9 with TRBJ2-1; tentative D call: TRBD2 (6 bases). This receptor was taken from a woman between 18 and 29 years old in good health and CMV-seronegative. The sample consisted of PBMCs. The DNA of the CDR3 is TGTGCCAGCAGCTTAGCCTTGGCGGGGCTTTACAATGAGCAGTTCTTC. This gives the protein CASSLALAGLYNEQFF.